These 16 T cell receptor beta chains originate from one sample sequenced in a study of Tregs in tolerant kidney transplant recipients. Clones were read by immunoSEQ multiplex PCR, and TCRdb kept only the in-frame ones, dropping some. The data contain fewer than 80,000 clones, roughly 98% of them seen just once; the ten biggest clones take up 0.3% to 0.35%. The sample was Tregs from blood, taken before the transplant. These receptor sequences come from a human donor who received a combined kidney and bone marrow transplant.

V is TRBV25-1 and J is TRBJ2-5; 7 bases line up with TRBD1. The CDR3 consists of 15 residues. The V segment lost 1 base and the J segment 3 bases; nucleotides outside the gene matches: 5. Germline V CDR1 and CDR2: MGHDK, SYGVNS. The CDR3 loop is CASSESGGQEETQYF. DNA of the CDR3: TGTGCCAGCAGTGAATCGGGCGGACAGGAAGAGACCCAGTACTTC.

The gene calls are TRBV30 and TRBJ1-1; D is possibly TRBD1 (6 bases). The CDR3 covers 12 residues. The germline gives CDR1 GTSNPN, CDR2 SVGIG (reference sequence). Trimming pared 2 bases from V and 5 bases from J, leaving 9 bases between. CDR3 residues: CAWSPQGTEAFF. In DNA, the CDR3 is TGTGCCTGGAGTCCTCAGGGGACTGAAGCTTTCTTT.

The chain uses TRBV19 and TRBJ1-6; perhaps TRBD1 as D (5 bases). The CDR3 contains 15 residues. The V end lost 3 bases, the J end lost 5 bases, and 11 bases lay between the germline ends. Germline lookup yields CDR1 LNHDA and CDR2 SQIVND (reference sequence). CDR3 region: CASSIGGFNNSPLHF. CDR3 sequence (DNA): TGTGCCAGTAGTATCGGGGGGTTCAATAATTCACCCCTCCACTTT.

The chain combines TRBV5-1 with TRBJ2-3; 12 bases are a match to TRBD1. V lost 3 bases to trimming and J lost 6 bases; unmatched junction nucleotides: 5. This CDR3 comprises 15 residues. Per the germline V gene, CDR1 is SGHRS and CDR2 is YFSETQ. The CDR3 protein is CASSSGTGGLDTQYF. The DNA for the CDR3 is TGCGCCAGCAGCTCTGGGACAGGGGGCTTGGATACGCAGTATTTT.

V and J are TRBV7-2 and TRBJ2-3, with 13 bases lining up with TRBD2. The CDR3 loop spans 16 amino acids. The V gene end was trimmed by 5 bases and the J gene end by 5 bases; junction bases not matched to a gene: 7. CDR1 and CDR2 from the germline V gene are SGHTA and FQGNSA. CDR3 amino acids: CASSPRLAGGRDTQYF. DNA for the CDR3: TGTGCCAGCAGCCCAAGACTAGCGGGGGGACGAGATACGCAGTATTTT.

This clone was seen a few times. The V call is TRBV4-3, the J call TRBJ2-5; 10 nucleotides agree with TRBD1. Germline values: CDR1 LGHNA, CDR2 YSLEER. The trim removed 4 bases at V and 2 bases at J, leaving 7 bases unmatched. This CDR3 spans 16 amino acids. This CDR3 reads CASSRRQGADQETQYF. Here the CDR3 DNA reads TGCGCCAGCAGCCGAAGACAGGGGGCTGATCAAGAGACCCAGTACTTC.

The chain recombines TRBV2 with TRBJ2-5, with D uncertain. Germline V gene data show CDR1 as SNHLY and CDR2 as FYNNEI. V gave up 1 base and J gave up 11 bases, with 8 bases separating them. The CDR3 contains 11 residues. This CDR3 reads CASSEGAIQYF. The CDR3 DNA reads as TGTGCCAGCAGTGAAGGAGCGATACAGTACTTC.

The chain uses TRBV5-1 and TRBJ2-3; D ambiguous. CDR3 length equals 12 residues. The germline V gene has CDR1 SGHRS and CDR2 YFSETQ. V lost 3 bases to trimming and J lost 5 bases, with 7 bases between them. CDR3 sequence reads: CASSSQVDTQYF. CDR3 coding DNA: TGCGCCAGCAGCTCCCAGGTAGATACGCAGTATTTT.

This CDR3 reads CASSLAGSSYEQYF. The CDR3 DNA reads as TGCGCCAGCAGCTTAGCGGGCTCCTCCTACGAGCAGTACTTC. The genes are TRBV5-1 and TRBJ2-7, with D possibly TRBD2 on 6 matching bases. Between the trimmed V and J ends, which lost 2 bases and 0 bases, there was a span of 9 bases. Germline-derived CDR1 and CDR2 are SGHRS and YFSETQ. The CDR3 extends over 14 amino acids. The full variable domain, completed using reference TRBV5-1 and TRBJ2-7, is KAGVTQTPRYLIKTRGQQVTLSCSPISGHRSVSWYQQTPGQGLQFLFEYFSETQRNKGNFPGRFSGRQFSNSRSEMNVSTLELGDSALYLCASSLAGSSYEQYFGPGTRLTVT.

The chain has TRBV5-1 and TRBJ2-5; TRBD1 aligns across 7 bases. Trimming at V came to 0 bases and at J to 4 bases, leaving 6 bases not matched to a gene. The CDR3 length is 15 residues. Germline V CDR1 and CDR2: SGHRS, YFSETQ. The CDR3 bases are TGCGCCAGCAGCTTGGCTTCGACAGGGATAGAGACCCAGTACTTC. This translates into CASSLASTGIETQYF. The full variable domain, rest sourced from reference TRBV5-1 and TRBJ2-5, is KAGVTQTPRYLIKTRGQQVTLSCSPISGHRSVSWYQQTPGQGLQFLFEYFSETQRNKGNFPGRFSGRQFSNSRSEMNVSTLELGDSALYLCASSLASTGIETQYFGPGTRLLVL.

The chain joins TRBV7-2 to TRBJ1-2; D may be TRBD1 (6 bases). Trimming left V 5 bases short and J 4 bases short, with 17 bases between. This CDR3 is 15 amino acids long. Per germline, CDR1 SGHTA and CDR2 FQGNSA. The CDR3 spells CASSPRPGTPYGYTF. DNA for the CDR3: TGTGCCAGCAGCCCCCGGCCCGGGACACCCTATGGCTACACCTTC.

The CDR3 region is CAWNQVKAGELFF. CDR3 coding DNA: TGTGCCTGGAATCAGGTGAAGGCCGGGGAGCTGTTTTTT. V usage is TRBV30 and J usage is TRBJ2-2; unclear D gene. Germline CDR1 GTSNPN, CDR2 SVGIG (reference sequence). The CDR3 is made up of 13 amino acids. Trimming cost V 4 bases and J 6 bases, with 12 bases left between them.

J is TRBJ1-4 and V is TRBV4-1, with D unclear. V was cut by 1 base and J by 7 bases, with 7 bases left in between. CDR1 is MGHRA, CDR2 YSYEKL, per germline. This CDR3 region has 13 residues. In DNA form, the CDR3 reads TGCGCCAGCAGCCAAGCGGGTAGTGAAAAACTGTTTTTT. As protein: CASSQAGSEKLFF.

The J gene is TRBJ1-6, the V gene TRBV7-6; D may be TRBD1 (6 bases). CDR3 size: 15 residues. The V gene's germline CDR1 is SGHVS and CDR2 FNYEAQ. Trimming removed 2 bases at V and 7 bases at J, with 12 bases between. In DNA, the CDR3 is TGTGCCAGCAGCTTATCGGGACACAAAAATTCACCCCTCCACTTT. Translated, it gives CASSLSGHKNSPLHF.

CDR3 sequence: CASRPPTRHIQYF. The CDR3 bases are TGTGCCAGCAGACCCCCGACTAGACACATTCAGTACTTC. The chain is built from TRBV2 and TRBJ2-4; D perhaps matches TRBD2 (6 bases). Germline CDR1 reads SNHLY; CDR2 reads FYNNEI. The length of the CDR3 is 13 residues. V lost 6 bases and J lost 8, with 14 bases in between.

The rearrangement joins TRBV21-1 to TRBJ1-5; the table calls TRBD1, which could not be checked here. TRBV21-1 is classified as a pseudogene. The CDR3 contains 17 residues. This chain's CDR3 is CASRRVQGVHSNQPQHF. CDR3 nucleotides: TGTGCCAGCAGAAGGGTACAGGGCGTTCATAGCAATCAGCCCCAGCATTTT.